The clone carrying this T cell receptor beta chain was counted at least ten times. No antigen is known for it. The source of the sample is a study of identical twins. The study's findings and limits: For monozygotic twins, models underestimated out-of-frame TCR alpha sharing.

Via MiXCR, TCRdb re-called the 5' RACE reads, giving one row per CDR3 protein. The table lists around 650,000 distinct CDR3 sequences, just over 7% of them singletons. These records were also assigned to another study, of yellow fever vaccine responses in identical twins.

The source is a woman aged 18-30 years in good health. Sequenced: PBMCs.

The DNA of the CDR3 is TGCGCCAGCAGCTTGGCCCCGGGAGGGCCATCCTACGAGCAGTACTTC. It translates to CASSLAPGGPSYEQYF. The chain uses TRBV5-1 and TRBJ2-7; 8 bases agree with TRBD2. The germline V gene has CDR1 SGHRS and CDR2 YFSETQ. CDR3 length equals 16 residues. V lost 0 bases, J lost 1 base, and 6 bases stayed unmatched.